This TCR beta chain originates from a study of blood T cell repertoires in COVID-19. Study-level background: Researchers got acute and convalescent COVID-19 samples from the United States, Italy and Spain. T cells, B-cell-depleted T cells, or PBMCs provided the cDNA or gDNA that served as material.

Per germline, CDR1 SGHRS and CDR2 YFSETQ. This CDR3 spans 14 amino acids. V was trimmed by 0 bases and J by 7 bases, leaving 8 bases between them. In the original workflow: From reference gene primer amplification, estimates of nucleated cell counts were derived. The method was immunoSEQ multiplex PCR; TCRdb's version includes in-frame clones alone and lacks a portion of them. That table is the source of V, J and clone size, and D and trimming were worked out from the DNA. Of about 70,000 clones detected, about 86% appear once; the ten largest clones hold 1.4%. The sequence came from an older woman with acute or convalescent COVID-19. V and J are TRBV5-1 and TRBJ1-6, with TRBD1 as a possible D gene (5 bases). What was sequenced was peripheral blood. Here the CDR3 reads CASSLEGRNSPLHF. In DNA, the CDR3 is TGCGCCAGCAGCTTGGAGGGGCGAAATTCACCCCTCCACTTT. Variable domain in full (rest from reference TRBV5-1 and TRBJ1-6): KAGVTQTPRYLIKTRGQQVTLSCSPISGHRSVSWYQQTPGQGLQFLFEYFSETQRNKGNFPGRFSGRQFSNSRSEMNVSTLELGDSALYLCASSLEGRNSPLHFGNGTRLTVT.